The rows below give T cell receptor beta chains drawn from one sample of a study of T cell responses to AZD1222 COVID-19 vaccine. Measured with immunoSEQ multiplex PCR; TCRdb has only the in-frame clones, and not every one. The profile shows 140,000 to 150,000 clones, under 95% of them singletons. The sequenced sample was peripheral blood, obtained on day 0 of AZD1222 vaccination. These receptors all come from an adult in good health. CDR3s include the opening cysteine and the closing phenylalanine or tryptophan. The D gene is left open where the match is weak. Clone size is stated in some rows and not others, as once, few, many or a class when expanded.

13,NA,TRBJ2-1,TRBV3-1/TRBV3-2,NA,TGTGCCAGCAGCCGATCCCCCTGGGATGAGCAGTTCTTC,CASSRSPWDEQFF
13,NA,TRBJ2-7,TRBV27,NA,TGTGCCAGCAGTATAGCCCTTAATTACGAGCAGTACTTC,CASSIALNYEQYF
12,NA,TRBJ2-1,TRBV25-1,TRBD1,TGTGCCAGCGGGACAGCATTACGGGAGCAGTTCTTC,CASGTALREQFF
15,NA,TRBJ1-5,TRBV6-1,NA,TGTGCCAGCAGTGAAGCTGTTCTAGCCAATCAGCCCCAGCATTTT,CASSEAVLANQPQHF
13,NA,TRBJ2-3,TRBV7-8,NA,TGTGCCAGCAGCCTAGGCTTCACAGATACGCAGTATTTT,CASSLGFTDTQYF
16,NA,TRBJ1-2,TRBV7-9,NA,TGTGCCAGCAGCTTAGTCCCAGGGAATACTAACTATGGCTACACCTTC,CASSLVPGNTNYGYTF
14,NA,TRBJ1-1,TRBV6-2/TRBV6-3,NA,TGTGCCAGCAGTTACCCTGGAGCAGGCCCCGCAGCTTTCTTT,CASSYPGAGPAAFF
14,once,TRBJ1-1,TRBV7-2,NA,TGTGCCAGCAGCTTAGTCCAGAAGAACACTGAAGCTTTCTTT,CASSLVQKNTEAFF
12,NA,TRBJ2-1,TRBV19,NA,TGTGCCAGTACTTACGGAGACAATGAGCAGTTCTTC,CASTYGDNEQFF
12,once,TRBJ1-4,TRBV7-9,NA,TGTGCCAGCAGCCCCCAGGGGGAAAAACTGTTTTTT,CASSPQGEKLFF
19,NA,TRBJ1-4,TRBV15,NA,TGTGCCACCAGCAGAGATCGTCTCCGAACTAGGGGGGATAATGAAAAACTGTTTTTT,CATSRDRLRTRGDNEKLFF
15,NA,TRBJ2-7,TRBV3-1/TRBV3-2,TRBD2,TGTGCCAGCAGCCAAGAACCGGGAGGGCCATACGAGCAGTACTTC,CASSQEPGGPYEQYF
14,NA,TRBJ2-5,TRBV27,NA,TGTGCCAGCAGTTTATCGGTAGGGGCCGGGACCCAGTACTTC,CASSLSVGAGTQYF
14,NA,TRBJ2-2,TRBV7-8,NA,TGTGCCAGCAGCTTAACAGCGAACACCGGGGAGCTGTTTTTT,CASSLTANTGELFF
15,NA,TRBJ2-5,TRBV12-5,NA,TGTGCTAGTGGTTTGCGGTCGGGGGTTGAAGAGACCCAGTACTTC,CASGLRSGVEETQYF
14,NA,TRBJ1-1,TRBV28,TRBD1,TGTGCCAGCAGTCAACAGGGGTGGCGAACTGAAGCTTTCTTT,CASSQQGWRTEAFF
15,NA,TRBJ1-1,TRBV6-2/TRBV6-3,TRBD1,TGTGCCAGCAGTTACTCTAGGACAGGGCTCACTGAAGCTTTCTTT,CASSYSRTGLTEAFF
16,NA,TRBJ1-2,TRBV7-9,NA,TGTGCCAGCAGCTCAAACCGGGGGCCGAATAACTATGGCTACACCTTC,CASSSNRGPNNYGYTF
14,NA,TRBJ2-3,TRBV9,NA,TGTGCCAGCAGCGTATCGCCTCACGCAGATACGCAGTATTTT,CASSVSPHADTQYF
12,NA,TRBJ2-5,TRBV6-5,NA,TGTGCCAGCAGCCGGTGGAGGGAGACCCAGTACTTC,CASSRWRETQYF
14,NA,TRBJ2-3,TRBV28,NA,TGTGCCAGTCGTCGCCGTCCCCAGAGAGATACGCAGTATTTT,CASRRRPQRDTQYF
14,NA,TRBJ2-1,TRBV18,TRBD2,TGTGCCAGCTCACCACTCGGACTAGGAAATGAGCAGTTCTTC,CASSPLGLGNEQFF
19,NA,TRBJ2-5,TRBV7-9,TRBD2,TGTGCCAGCAGCTACCCCGTGAGGTCCAGCGGGGGGCCCCAAGAGACCCAGTACTTC,CASSYPVRSSGGPQETQYF
16,NA,TRBJ2-2,TRBV7-6,NA,TGTGCCAGCAGCTTAGCGGGGGGTTCGTACACCGGGGAGCTGTTTTTT,CASSLAGGSYTGELFF
15,NA,TRBJ1-5,TRBV9,NA,TGTGCCAGCAGCGTAGACGGGGTGATGAATCAGCCCCAGCATTTT,CASSVDGVMNQPQHF
15,NA,TRBJ2-7,TRBV5-6,NA,TGTGCCAGCAGCTTGGTGTCACGGGACTCCTACGAGCAGTACTTC,CASSLVSRDSYEQYF
19,NA,TRBJ1-2,TRBV9,TRBD1,TGTGCCAGCAGCGGATCAAACCGGGACAGAATACTTACTAACTATGGCTACACCTTC,CASSGSNRDRILTNYGYTF
14,NA,TRBJ2-2,TRBV11-3,TRBD1,TGTGCCAGCAGCTTAAGAGGGGGCCACGGGGAGCTGTTTTTT,CASSLRGGHGELFF
12,NA,TRBJ1-1,TRBV29-1,NA,TGCAGCGTTGCCCCTGGGAACACTGAAGCTTTCTTT,CSVAPGNTEAFF
16,NA,TRBJ2-5,TRBV7-9,NA,TGTGCCAGCAGGGCAGATCACAGGGAACTTCGAGAGACCCAGTACTTC,CASRADHRELRETQYF
15,NA,TRBJ2-1,TRBV27,NA,TGTGCCAGCAGTTTATGGTCCGGGGCATACAATGAGCAGTTCTTC,CASSLWSGAYNEQFF
11,NA,TRBJ1-5,TRBV20-1,NA,TGCAGTGTTGGAGGAGATCAGCCCCAGCATTTT,CSVGGDQPQHF
15,NA,TRBJ2-5,TRBV5-1,NA,TGCGCCAGCAGCTTGGGGACGGCGTACCAAGAGACCCAGTACTTC,CASSLGTAYQETQYF
14,NA,TRBJ1-2,TRBV29-1,TRBD1,TGCAGCGTTGACACAGGGGGCGCGGGCTATGGCTACACCTTC,CSVDTGGAGYGYTF